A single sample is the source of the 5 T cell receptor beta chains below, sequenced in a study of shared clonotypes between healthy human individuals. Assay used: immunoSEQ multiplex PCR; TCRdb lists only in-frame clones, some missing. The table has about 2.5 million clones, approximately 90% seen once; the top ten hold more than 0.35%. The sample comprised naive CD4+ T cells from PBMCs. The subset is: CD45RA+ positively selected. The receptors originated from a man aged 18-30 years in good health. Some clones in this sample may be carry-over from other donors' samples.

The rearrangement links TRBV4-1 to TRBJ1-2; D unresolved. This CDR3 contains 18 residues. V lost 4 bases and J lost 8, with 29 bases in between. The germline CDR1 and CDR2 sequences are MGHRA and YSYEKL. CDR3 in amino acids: CASSRREVVRADPQGYTF. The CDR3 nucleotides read TGCGCCAGCAGCCGGAGGGAGGTCGTGAGAGCGGACCCACAGGGCTACACCTTC.

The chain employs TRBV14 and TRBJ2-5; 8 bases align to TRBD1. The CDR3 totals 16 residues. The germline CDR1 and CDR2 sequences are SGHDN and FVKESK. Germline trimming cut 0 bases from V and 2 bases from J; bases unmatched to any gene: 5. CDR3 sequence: CASSQDSRGRQETQYF. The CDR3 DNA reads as TGTGCCAGCAGCCAAGATAGCAGGGGGCGTCAAGAGACCCAGTACTTC.

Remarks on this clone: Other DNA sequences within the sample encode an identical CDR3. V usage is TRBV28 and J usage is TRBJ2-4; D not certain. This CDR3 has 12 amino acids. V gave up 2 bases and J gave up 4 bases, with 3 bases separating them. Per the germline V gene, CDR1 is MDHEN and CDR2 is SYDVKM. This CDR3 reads CASSLPKNIQYF. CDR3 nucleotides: TGTGCCAGCAGTTTACCTAAAAACATTCAGTACTTC. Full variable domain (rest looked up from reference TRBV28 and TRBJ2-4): DVKVTQSSRYLVKRTGEKVFLECVQDMDHENMFWYRQDPGLGLRLIYFSYDVKMKEKGDIPEGYSVSREKKERFSLILESASTNQTSMYLCASSLPKNIQYFGAGTRLSVL.

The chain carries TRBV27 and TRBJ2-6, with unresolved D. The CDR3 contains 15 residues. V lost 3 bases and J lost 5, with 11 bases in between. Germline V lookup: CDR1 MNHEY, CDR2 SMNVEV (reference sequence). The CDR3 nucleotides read TGTGCCAGCAGTTTGGCCGCGAGGAGGGCCAACGTCCTGACTTTC. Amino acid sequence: CASSLAARRANVLTF.

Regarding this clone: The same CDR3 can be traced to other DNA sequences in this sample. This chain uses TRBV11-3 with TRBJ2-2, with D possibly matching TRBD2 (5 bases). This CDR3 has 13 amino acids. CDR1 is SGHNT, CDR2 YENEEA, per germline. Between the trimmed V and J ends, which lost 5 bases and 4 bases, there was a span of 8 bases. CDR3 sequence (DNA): TGTGCCAGCAGCCCGAGGGCCACCGGGGAGCTGTTTTTT. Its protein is CASSPRATGELFF.